These T cell receptor beta chains were read from a single sample in a study of blood T cells in healthy people across ages. Each CDR3 protein is one row after TCRdb ran MiXCR on the 5' RACE reads. The sample consists of around 1,900,000 distinct CDR3 sequences, around 40% of them appearing once. Source material: blood. The receptors stem from a human donor in good health. Each CDR3 is given with its conserved first and last residue. The order of the fields is V gene, J gene, CDR3 protein.

V gene: TRBV7-2; J gene: TRBJ2-3; CDR3 protein: CASSLMSFSTDTQYF
V gene: TRBV4-3; J gene: TRBJ2-7; CDR3 protein: CASSQERHSSYEQYF
V gene: TRBV9; J gene: TRBJ2-1; CDR3 protein: CASSVTSGANEQFF
V gene: TRBV5-5; J gene: TRBJ2-1; CDR3 protein: CASSPMTTLGHNEQFF
V gene: TRBV10-3; J gene: TRBJ2-6; CDR3 protein: CAISLGGDGGSGANVLTF
V gene: TRBV20-1; J gene: TRBJ1-2; CDR3 protein: CSASADTHYGYTF
V gene: TRBV20-1; J gene: TRBJ2-7; CDR3 protein: CSARDWDNSYEQYF
V gene: TRBV12-3/TRBV12-4; J gene: TRBJ2-3; CDR3 protein: CASTSTGKSSGQYF
V gene: TRBV5-6; J gene: TRBJ2-3; CDR3 protein: CAGSRDRSTDTQYF
V gene: TRBV7-9; J gene: TRBJ2-5; CDR3 protein: CASSPTIRLEETQYF
V gene: TRBV11-1; J gene: TRBJ2-3; CDR3 protein: CASSFGWGTDTQYF
V gene: TRBV4-2; J gene: TRBJ1-6; CDR3 protein: CASSQESPSQYDSPLHF
V gene: TRBV16; J gene: TRBJ1-2; CDR3 protein: CASSQSLTNYGYTF
V gene: TRBV20-1; J gene: TRBJ2-7; CDR3 protein: CSAARDHFYEQYF
V gene: TRBV29-1; J gene: TRBJ1-6; CDR3 protein: CSVRGSPNSPLHF
V gene: TRBV15; J gene: NA; CDR3 protein: CATSRVGDGVYEQYF
V gene: TRBV7-2; J gene: TRBJ1-1; CDR3 protein: CASSLVGAHTEAFF
V gene: TRBV7-3; J gene: NA; CDR3 protein: CASSLSGDATLEQYF
V gene: TRBV28; J gene: TRBJ1-2; CDR3 protein: CASSLEGGIGYGYTF
V gene: TRBV10-3; J gene: TRBJ2-3; CDR3 protein: CAINDGESTDTQYF
V gene: TRBV24-1; J gene: TRBJ2-1; CDR3 protein: CATSTPYNEQFF
V gene: TRBV7-9; J gene: TRBJ2-2; CDR3 protein: CASSSWRRVRTTGELFF
V gene: TRBV20-1; J gene: TRBJ2-3; CDR3 protein: CSAENAGRSTDTQYF
V gene: TRBV10-3; J gene: TRBJ2-3; CDR3 protein: CAIGPREDTQYF
V gene: TRBV5-1; J gene: TRBJ2-2; CDR3 protein: CASSPLQRGSGELFF
V gene: TRBV11-1; J gene: TRBJ1-1; CDR3 protein: CASDRYEVNTEAFF
V gene: TRBV10-3; J gene: TRBJ2-5; CDR3 protein: CATECRGDYQETQYF
V gene: TRBV15; J gene: TRBJ2-7; CDR3 protein: CATSRDDNSYEQYF
V gene: TRBV15; J gene: TRBJ2-5; CDR3 protein: CATSRDLKGILETQYF
V gene: TRBV4-1; J gene: TRBJ2-2; CDR3 protein: CASSQRQGNTGELFF
V gene: TRBV27; J gene: TRBJ2-3; CDR3 protein: CASTRRGQRTDTQYF
V gene: TRBV3-1; J gene: TRBJ2-7; CDR3 protein: CASSQDVHEQYF
V gene: TRBV7-2; J gene: TRBJ2-1; CDR3 protein: CASKLARDEQFF
V gene: TRBV7-2; J gene: TRBJ1-5; CDR3 protein: CASSSRQGNQPQHF
V gene: TRBV2; J gene: TRBJ1-5; CDR3 protein: CASKLSGGNSNQPQHF
V gene: TRBV12-3/TRBV12-4; J gene: TRBJ1-2; CDR3 protein: CASSLRGTVHTF
V gene: TRBV5-1; J gene: TRBJ1-2; CDR3 protein: CASSFLPLGQGAEDGYTF
V gene: TRBV4-3; J gene: TRBJ2-3; CDR3 protein: CASSLPYAGNTQYF
V gene: TRBV4-3; J gene: TRBJ1-1; CDR3 protein: CASSQDRVAEAFF
V gene: TRBV4-1; J gene: TRBJ1-5; CDR3 protein: CASSQRQGTRNQPQHF
V gene: TRBV20-1; J gene: TRBJ1-1; CDR3 protein: CSARDWGAGNTEAFF
V gene: TRBV6-5; J gene: TRBJ1-5; CDR3 protein: CASRHRRRPQHF
V gene: TRBV4-1; J gene: TRBJ1-2; CDR3 protein: CASSQSGTNYGYTF